The 13 T cell receptor beta chains below all came from one sample that was sequenced in a study of low-dose radiotherapy and immunotherapy resistance in tumors. Alpha- and beta-chain coverage of first-strand cDNA came from TRAV- and TRBV-specific primers. TCR amplification used 20 PCR cycles, a constant-region primer and a V-primer adapter. TCRdb recomputed calls from the reads with MiXCR, one row per CDR3 protein. Of 15,000 to 20,000 distinct CDR3 sequences listed, less than 85% were seen once; the top ten hold approximately 5.3%. All receptors come from a human donor with advanced metastatic prostate, ovarian, gallbladder or colorectal cancer (not recorded which). This table probably holds off-target reads from a library built for another chain.

This chain joins TRBV24-1 and TRBJ1-5; TRBD1 matches 7 bases. CDR1 and CDR2 from the germline V gene are KGHDR and SFDVKD. The trim removed 11 bases at V and 6 bases at J, leaving 24 bases unmatched. The CDR3 is 18 amino acids. CDR3 nucleotides: TGTGCCAAGTCAGGGGGGATATCAACCCCAGGGATCGCTCAGCCCCAGCATTTT. Protein sequence: CAKSGGISTPGIAQPQHF.

The chain is built from TRBV21-1 and TRBJ2-5; the table's D gene call, TRBD2, was not cross checked with the DNA. TRBV21-1 is termed a pseudogene. This CDR3 has 17 amino acids. The CDR3 nucleotides are TGTGCCAGCAGCAAAACAGGGTTAAAGGCGGGAGAAGAGACCCAGTACTTC. Its translation: CASSKTGLKAGEETQYF.

V gene TRBV5-4 combines with J gene TRBJ2-1; a possible D gene is TRBD1 (5 bases). CDR1 and CDR2 from the germline V gene are SGHNT and YYREEE (reference sequence). This CDR3 region has 13 residues. V lost 5 bases and J 8 bases, leaving 14 bases between the germline ends. Here the CDR3 DNA reads TGTGCCAGCAGTGTCCAGGGTACGGATGAGCAGTTCTTC. Translating it yields CASSVQGTDEQFF.

The genes are TRBV12-3 or TRBV12-4 and TRBJ2-1; 8 nucleotides agree with TRBD1. V dropped 7 bases and J dropped 9; count of bases not matched to a gene: 8. CDR3 length: 13 amino acids. This chain's CDR3 is CASTPTGEVEQFF. CDR3 DNA sequence: TGTGCCAGCACCCCGACAGGGGAGGTTGAGCAGTTCTTC.

The genes are TRBV20-1 and TRBJ2-2; 7 nucleotides agree with TRBD1. Trimming at V came to 0 bases and at J to 5 bases, leaving 9 bases not matched to a gene. The CDR3 spans 16 residues. Germline V gene data show CDR1 as DFQATT and CDR2 as SNEGSKA (reference sequence). The DNA of the CDR3 is TGCAGTGCTAGAGAGGTTAGGACAGGACGGACCGGGGAGCTGTTTTTT. Translating it yields CSAREVRTGRTGELFF.

The chain carries TRBV12-3 or TRBV12-4 and TRBJ2-1; TRBD1 matches at 9 bases. V trimming: 11 bases; J trimming: 6 bases; junction bases outside the gene matches: 8. The CDR3 totals 13 residues. Written as DNA, the CDR3 is TGTGCCTCGGGACAGGGTCTTTTCAATGAGCAGTTCTTC. It yields the protein CASGQGLFNEQFF.

This clonotype was counted only a few times. The gene calls are TRBV5-1 and TRBJ2-1, with 8 bases identical to TRBD2. Trimming cost V 2 bases and J 7 bases; bases outside gene matches: 2. Germline CDR1 reads SGHRS; CDR2 reads YFSETQ. The CDR3 extends over 13 amino acids. As DNA, the CDR3 is TGCGCCAGCAGCTTAATAGCGGGGAATGAGCAGTTCTTC. It codes for CASSLIAGNEQFF.

J is TRBJ2-7 and V is TRBV29-1, with TRBD1 identical over 8 bases. This CDR3 contains 13 residues. V lost 6 bases to trimming and J lost 0 bases; unmatched junction nucleotides: 4. In germline, CDR1 is SQVTM, CDR2 ANQGSEA. CDR3 sequence: CSVRTGTSYEQYF. The CDR3 DNA is TGCAGCGTACGGACAGGGACCTCCTACGAGCAGTACTTC.

V is TRBV12-3 or TRBV12-4 and J is TRBJ2-1; perhaps TRBD2 as D (6 bases). With 6 bases removed from V and 4 bases from J, the gap between germline ends came to 13 bases. The CDR3 is 14 residues long. CDR3 residues: CASSGLARYNEQFF. The CDR3 region has the DNA TGTGCCAGCAGCGGGCTAGCGAGATACAATGAGCAGTTCTTC.

The genes are TRBV4-1 and TRBJ2-5; D is unclear. The CDR3 runs to 12 residues. V was trimmed by 3 bases and J by 10 bases, leaving 12 bases between them. Germline lookup yields CDR1 MGHRA and CDR2 YSYEKL. CDR3 bases: TGCGCCAGCAGCCAGGGCAACAGAGGCCAGTACTTC. Protein product: CASSQGNRGQYF.

This clonotype was recorded only once. V usage is TRBV11-3 and J usage is TRBJ2-1, with 8 nucleotides matching TRBD2. The CDR3 length is 16 residues. CDR1 SGHNT and CDR2 YENEEA come from the germline V gene. The V gene end was trimmed by 1 base and the J gene end by 2 bases; junction bases not matched to a gene: 4. The DNA for the CDR3 is TGTGCCAGCAGCTTAGGCGCGGGGGGTACCTACAATGAGCAGTTCTTC. Translating it yields CASSLGAGGTYNEQFF.

The table lists this clonotype with a few counts. The V gene is TRBV11-2, the J gene TRBJ2-3, with TRBD1 matching over 7 bases. The CDR3 has 14 residues. Per germline, CDR1 SGHAT and CDR2 FQNNGV. The V segment lost 1 base and the J segment 12 bases; nucleotides outside the gene matches: 10. DNA of the CDR3: TGTGCCAGCAGCTTAGTCGGCCGAGGGGGCTTTCAGTATTTT. Translation gives CASSLVGRGGFQYF.

The chain recombines TRBV9 with TRBJ2-3, with 8 bases matching TRBD2. This CDR3 contains 16 residues. The junction had 8 bases not matched to a gene; V was cut back by 0 bases and J by 5 bases. Germline loops: CDR1 SGDLS, CDR2 YYNGEE. The CDR3 bases are TGTGCCAGCAGCGTAGCTGTCGGGAGGGCCTTAGATACGCAGTATTTT. Translating it yields CASSVAVGRALDTQYF.